This TCR beta chain was captured by sequencing in a study of cytomegalovirus exposure and HLA in healthy donors. Vbeta (60) and Jbeta (13) primers were used in the PCR. Profiling relied on immunoSEQ multiplex PCR, and the TCRdb table lists in-frame clones only, not all of them. This table has about 230,000 clones, 80% to 90% appearing once. Germline V gives CDR1 SGHDT, CDR2 YYEEEE. V shed 4 bases, J shed 3 bases, and the junction held 12 bases outside the gene matches. The CDR3 contains 17 residues. Sequenced input: PBMCs. The chain recombines TRBV5-6 with TRBJ2-3; 9 nucleotides match TRBD2. This TCR was sampled from a girl aged 2 to 9 in good health and CMV-seronegative. As DNA, the CDR3 is TGTGCCAGCAGCCGGACCGGACTAGCGCGTCCAACAGATACGCAGTATTTT. It codes for CASSRTGLARPTDTQYF. Drawing the rest from reference TRBV5-6 and TRBJ2-3, the complete variable domain is DAGVTQSPTHLIKTRGQQVTLRCSPKSGHDTVSWYQQALGQGPQFIFQYYEEEERQRGNFPDRFSGHQFPNYSSELNVNALLLGDSALYLCASSRTGLARPTDTQYFGPGTRLTVL.